The 26 T cell receptor beta chains below were found in one sample sequenced in a study of T-cell reconstitution after alpha-beta-depleted transplantation in children. During its preparation, the TCRbeta library received unique molecular identifiers. TCRdb independently ran MiXCR on the PCR reads; one entry per CDR3 protein. This table holds about 460,000 distinct CDR3 sequences, roughly 10% found once. Sequenced here: PBMCs, sampled before TCRalphabeta/CD19-depleted stem cell transplant. These receptors all come from a child aged 2 to 15 with inherited bone marrow failure, due to receive a stem cell transplant.

This clonotype was recorded many times. The chain is built from TRBV7-6 and TRBJ2-6; the match to TRBD2 covers 12 bases. V shed 1 base and J 3 bases; nucleotides not matched to a gene: 7. Germline CDR1 SGHVS, CDR2 FNYEAQ. The CDR3 runs 19 residues. The CDR3 DNA reads TGTGCCAGCAGCTTAGTCGGGCTAGCGGGAGGGGTTGGGGCCAACGTCCTGACTTTC. The encoded protein is CASSLVGLAGGVGANVLTF. Based on the CDR3 plus reference TRBV7-6 and TRBJ2-6, the full variable domain is GAGVSQSPRYKVTKRGQDVALRCDPISGHVSLYWYRQALGQGPEFLTYFNYEAQQDKSGLPNDRFSAERPEGSISTLTIQRTEQRDSAMYRCASSLVGLAGGVGANVLTFGAGSRLTVL.

The V and J genes are TRBV20-1 and TRBJ2-7; D ambiguous. The germline V and J ends were trimmed by 1 base and 1 base, with 8 bases remaining between them. Looked up from germline, CDR1 is DFQATT and CDR2 is SNEGSKA (reference sequence). This CDR3 has 13 amino acids. The CDR3 here is CSARVPDSYEQYF. CDR3 nucleotides: TGCAGTGCTAGAGTGCCAGATTCCTACGAGCAGTACTTC.

Turning to this clonotype: Since a much larger clone is just one base distant, this may be a read error. The chain recombines TRBV5-5 with TRBJ2-1, with 12 bases lining up with TRBD2. The CDR3 totals 18 residues. Germline V CDR1 and CDR2: SGHKS, YYEKEE (reference sequence). After removal of 1 base from V and 3 bases from J, the junction contained 8 bases not matched to a gene. CDR3 in DNA: TGTGCCAGCAGCTTGACTAGCGGGAGGACGAGCTGCTACAATGAGCAGTTCTTC. The encoded protein is CASSLTSGRTSCYNEQFF.

The genes are TRBV30 and TRBJ2-7; TRBD1 matches at 10 bases. The CDR3 extends over 16 amino acids. V lost 1 base to trimming and J lost 2 bases; unmatched junction nucleotides: 8. Germline V lookup: CDR1 GTSNPN, CDR2 SVGIG (reference sequence). CDR3 protein: CAWSDHSGTGAYEQYF. The CDR3 DNA is TGTGCCTGGAGTGACCACTCCGGGACAGGGGCCTACGAGCAGTACTTC.

Ten or more counts support this clonotype. The rearrangement joins TRBV7-8 to TRBJ2-5, with D unresolved. Germline loops: CDR1 SGHVS, CDR2 FQNEAQ. Between the trimmed V and J ends, which lost 5 bases and 1 base, there was a span of 11 bases. The CDR3 runs to 14 residues. CDR3 nucleotide sequence: TGTGCCAGCAGCCGGAACAGCTTCCAAGAGACCCAGTACTTC. It encodes CASSRNSFQETQYF.

This clonotype was detected ten times or more. The chain combines TRBV6-1 with TRBJ1-1; TRBD1 aligns across 9 bases. The CDR3 extends over 15 amino acids. V was pared by 4 bases and J by 1 base, with 4 bases of the junction left unmatched. Looked up from germline, CDR1 is MNHNS and CDR2 is SASEGT. This chain's CDR3 is CASSVPTGGNTEAFF. The CDR3 bases are TGTGCCAGCAGTGTCCCGACAGGGGGGAACACTGAAGCTTTCTTT.

This clonotype occurred many times. The V gene is TRBV5-1, the J gene TRBJ2-4, with TRBD2 matching over 10 bases. V gave up 1 base and J gave up 2 bases; unmatched junction bases: 9. The CDR3 totals 18 residues. Germline V gene lookup returns CDR1 SGHRS and CDR2 YFSETQ. The CDR3 DNA reads TGCGCCAGCAGCTTGAGTCCTAGCGGGAGTGGGTCCAAAAACATTCAGTACTTC. This encodes CASSLSPSGSGSKNIQYF.

The CDR3 bases are TGTGCCAGCAGCCACAACGGGACCCAGCATTTT. This codes for CASSHNGTQHF. The gene calls are TRBV7-9 and TRBJ1-5; D unclear. The V end was cut by 5 bases, the J end by 11 bases, with 10 bases between. Germline-derived CDR1 and CDR2 are SEHNR and FQNEAQ (reference sequence). This CDR3 is built from 11 residues.

The chain couples TRBV20-1 to TRBJ1-4; 7 bases align to TRBD1. The CDR3 is 15 amino acids. The V gene's germline CDR1 is DFQATT and CDR2 SNEGSKA (reference sequence). V dropped 2 bases and J dropped 4; count of bases not matched to a gene: 7. CDR3 nucleotides: TGCAGTGCTAGAAAATCGGGACAGAGTAATGAAAAACTGTTTTTT. This sequence encodes CSARKSGQSNEKLFF.

This chain joins TRBV5-1 and TRBJ2-1, with 14 positions matching TRBD2. This CDR3 has 16 residues. Germline CDR1 SGHRS, CDR2 YFSETQ. With 2 bases clipped from V and 7 bases from J, the junction kept 5 bases outside the gene matches. The CDR3 DNA reads TGCGCCAGCAGCTTCGGGGGGACTAGCGGGGGAAATGAGCAGTTCTTC. It encodes CASSFGGTSGGNEQFF.

The chain is built from TRBV16 and TRBJ1-5, with unresolved D. The CDR3 has 15 residues. V was clipped by 2 bases and J by 2 bases, with 10 bases between them. CDR1 and CDR2 (germline): KGHSY, FQNENV. CDR3 residues: CASSQDGSGNQPQHF. CDR3 DNA: TGTGCCAGCAGCCAAGACGGGTCAGGCAATCAGCCCCAGCATTTT.

At least ten counts were recorded for this clonotype. The J gene is TRBJ2-7, the V gene TRBV3-1; TRBD2 is a possible D gene (5 bases). Trimming took off 1 base at V and 3 bases at J, with 13 bases between the two ends. Germline CDR1 reads LGHDT; CDR2 reads YNNKEL (reference sequence). CDR3 length: 15 residues. The CDR3 loop is CASSQGPAAFYEQYF. CDR3 DNA: TGTGCCAGCAGCCAAGGGCCAGCGGCCTTCTACGAGCAGTACTTC.

This clonotype has a handful of counts. The V call is TRBV7-9, the J call TRBJ2-5; 11 bases line up with TRBD2. Per the germline V gene, CDR1 is SEHNR and CDR2 is FQNEAQ (reference sequence). This CDR3 has 15 amino acids. The V and J ends lost 2 bases and 4 bases, in that order; junction bases with no gene match: 3. The CDR3 bases are TGTGCCAGCAGCTTAACTAGCGGGAGCCCAGAGACCCAGTACTTC. Its protein product is CASSLTSGSPETQYF.

This clonotype appeared a few times. The genes are TRBV12-3 or TRBV12-4 and TRBJ2-1; maybe TRBD2 (6 bases). The V end was cut by 1 base, the J end by 2 bases, with 12 bases between. This CDR3 is 16 amino acids long. The CDR3 coding sequence is TGTGCCAGCAGTTTAGAGGGCCTAGCGACCTACAATGAGCAGTTCTTC. It is translated as CASSLEGLATYNEQFF.

This chain uses TRBV5-4 with TRBJ2-7; 10 bases are a match to TRBD2. Unmatched junction bases numbered 4, after V lost 0 bases and J lost 4 bases. The CDR3 is 15 residues long. Germline loops: CDR1 SGHNT, CDR2 YYREEE (reference sequence). The CDR3 sequence is CASSLAAGGEYEQYF. DNA for the CDR3: TGTGCCAGCAGCTTGGCAGCGGGGGGGGAGTACGAGCAGTACTTC.

This clonotype appeared a single time. The gene calls are TRBV12-3 or TRBV12-4 and TRBJ1-1; D perhaps matches TRBD1 (5 bases). Trimming removed 4 bases from V and 4 bases from J, with 10 bases in between. CDR3 length equals 13 residues. CDR3 DNA: TGTGCCAGCAGTTCCTCAGGGCCCACTGAAGCTTTCTTT. Translated, it gives CASSSSGPTEAFF.

This chain connects TRBV7-2 to TRBJ1-6, with D unresolved. Germline V gene sequence: CDR1 SGHTA, CDR2 FQGNSA. This CDR3 is built from 15 residues. V shed 1 base and J shed 9 bases, with 13 bases lying between them. CDR3: CASSLVRALASPLHF. CDR3 bases: TGTGCCAGCAGCTTAGTTCGGGCTTTGGCTTCACCCCTCCACTTT.

This clonotype was seen only a few times. V is TRBV4-1 and J is TRBJ2-2, with a tentative D call TRBD1 (5 bases). Germline lookup yields CDR1 MGHRA and CDR2 YSYEKL. V was pared by 3 bases and J by 6 bases, with 8 bases between. CDR3 length: 13 amino acids. The CDR3 region has the DNA TGCGCCAGCAGCCAGGGGCAGGCCGGGGAGCTGTTTTTT. Encoded protein: CASSQGQAGELFF.

This clonotype was counted many times. The chain couples TRBV19 to TRBJ1-5; D perhaps matches TRBD1 (6 bases). V lost 6 bases and J 0 bases, leaving 12 bases between the germline ends. CDR3 size: 15 residues. Germline CDR1 and CDR2: LNHDA and SQIVND (reference sequence). The DNA of the CDR3 is TGTGCCAGTAGATCAGGACAGCTTAGCAATCAGCCCCAGCATTTT. This gives the protein CASRSGQLSNQPQHF.

This clonotype was seen once. The chain employs TRBV7-1 and TRBJ2-4; 8 bases fit TRBD2. TRBV7-1 carries the ORF label, with uncertain function. The length of the CDR3 is 15 residues. Trimming removed 5 bases from V and 8 bases from J; junction bases left unmatched: 11. The CDR3 region is CASSGGAGGTDIQYF. The CDR3 DNA sequence: TGTGCCAGCAGCGGGGGGGCGGGGGGCACGGACATTCAGTACTTC.

A note on this clonotype: One end of the junction fails to match germline, which may point to a read error. The gene calls are TRBV12-3 or TRBV12-4 and TRBJ2-5, with 9 bases matching TRBD2. This CDR3 region has 19 residues. The chain's CDR3 is CACSSTYGLAQGLQETQYF. As DNA, the CDR3 is TGTGCCTGCAGTTCAACCTATGGACTAGCGCAGGGACTTCAAGAGACCCAGTACTTC.

This clonotype was seen ten or more times. The rearrangement uses TRBV19 and TRBJ2-7; 7 bases agree with TRBD1. Germline-derived CDR1 and CDR2 are LNHDA and SQIVND (reference sequence). The CDR3 totals 15 residues. J gave up 6 bases and V 4 bases, and 12 bases lay outside the gene matches. CDR3 bases: TGTGCCAGTAGTACGATTTGGGACAGTAATGGCGAGCAGTACTTC. Amino acids: CASSTIWDSNGEQYF.

This clonotype showed up many times. V and J are TRBV5-1 and TRBJ2-5, with D perhaps given as TRBD1 or TRBD2 (5 bases each). Germline CDR1 reads SGHRS; CDR2 reads YFSETQ. The CDR3 runs 14 residues. The germline V and J ends were trimmed by 2 bases and 4 bases, with 12 bases remaining between them. The CDR3 loop reads CASSFSGTLETQYF. CDR3 bases: TGCGCCAGCAGCTTCTCCGGGACGCTAGAGACCCAGTACTTC.

This clonotype has at least ten counts. The chain has TRBV5-5 and TRBJ2-7; 8 positions agree with TRBD1. V lost 4 bases to trimming and J lost 0 bases; unmatched junction nucleotides: 6. Germline CDR1 is SGHKS and CDR2 is YYEKEE (reference sequence). The CDR3 sequence is 15 residues long. The CDR3 DNA follows: TGTGCCAGCAGCCTATCCGGGACAGGCTCCTACGAGCAGTACTTC. Encoded protein: CASSLSGTGSYEQYF.

In this sample, this clonotype turned up many times. V and J are TRBV11-1 and TRBJ2-1; TRBD2 might be the D (6 bases). Between the trimmed V and J ends, which lost 1 base and 4 bases, there was a span of 20 bases. CDR3 size: 18 residues. CDR1 and CDR2 from the germline V gene are SGHAT and FQDESV (reference sequence). The CDR3 sequence: CASSLGLASPNRYNEQFF. In DNA, the CDR3 is TGTGCCAGCAGCTTAGGGCTAGCGAGTCCCAATCGATACAATGAGCAGTTCTTC.

In this sample, this clonotype turned up many times. This chain connects TRBV4-3 to TRBJ2-7, with 9 bases aligning to TRBD2. This CDR3 contains 15 residues. V lost 4 bases to trimming and J lost 6 bases; unmatched junction nucleotides: 10. The germline V gene encodes CDR1 LGHNA and CDR2 YSLEER. The CDR3 loop reads CASSLAGGPVGEQYF. CDR3 nucleotide sequence: TGCGCCAGCAGCCTTGCGGGAGGGCCTGTTGGCGAGCAGTACTTC.